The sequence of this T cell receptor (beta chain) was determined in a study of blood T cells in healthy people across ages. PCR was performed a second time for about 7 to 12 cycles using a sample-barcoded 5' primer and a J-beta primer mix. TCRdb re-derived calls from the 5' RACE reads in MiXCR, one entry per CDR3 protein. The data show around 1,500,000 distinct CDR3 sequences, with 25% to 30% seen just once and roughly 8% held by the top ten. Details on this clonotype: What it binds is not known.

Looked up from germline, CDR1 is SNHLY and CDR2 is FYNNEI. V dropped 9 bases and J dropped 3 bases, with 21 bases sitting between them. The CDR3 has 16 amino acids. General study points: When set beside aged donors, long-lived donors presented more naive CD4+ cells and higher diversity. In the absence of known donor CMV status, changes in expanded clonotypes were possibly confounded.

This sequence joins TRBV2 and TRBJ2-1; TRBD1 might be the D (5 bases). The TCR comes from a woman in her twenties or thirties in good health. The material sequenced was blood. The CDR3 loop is CASNNRETVIYNEQFF. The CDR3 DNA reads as TGTGCCAGTAACAACCGTGAGACAGTGATCTACAATGAGCAGTTCTTC.